The entry below describes one T cell receptor beta chain. Its antigen is not identified. TCRdb's copy holds only in-frame clones and misses some; the assay was immunoSEQ multiplex PCR. The repertoire holds around 12,000 clones, with just under 75% as singletons. The record originates from a study of regulatory dendritic cells for organ transplantation. Allogeneic regulatory or mature dendritic cells were co-cultured for less than six days with CFSE-labeled sorted T cells at 1:10. This CDR3 has 13 residues. Germline CDR1 is SGHNT and CDR2 is YYREEE (reference sequence). V shed 0 bases and J shed 8 bases, with 11 bases lying between them.

The V and J genes are TRBV5-4 and TRBJ1-2, with TRBD1 as a possible D gene (6 bases). Sequencing was done on a sample of naive CD4+ T cells from blood cultured with regulatory dendritic cells. Subset here: CD45RA+ naive T cells. The TCR comes from a human donor in good health. CDR3 residues: CASSLDAGDGYTF. For the CDR3, the DNA is TGTGCCAGCAGCTTGGATGCAGGGGACGGCTACACCTTC. Supplemented by reference TRBV5-4 and TRBJ1-2, the full variable domain reads ETGVTQSPTHLIKTRGQQVTLRCSSQSGHNTVSWYQQALGQGPQFIFQYYREEENGRGNFPPRFSGLQFPNYSSELNVNALELDDSALYLCASSLDAGDGYTFGSGTRLTVV.